Shown below are 27 T cell receptor beta chains from a single sample sequenced in a study of cytomegalovirus exposure and HLA in healthy donors. Primers: 60 Vbeta forward and 13 Jbeta reverse. Only in-frame clones appear in the TCRdb table, and some are missing; sequencing was by immunoSEQ multiplex PCR. The sample shows 90,000 to 130,000 clones, 75% to 80% of them seen only once. Sequenced material: PBMCs. These receptors were taken from a woman under 40 in good health and CMV-seronegative.

This chain uses TRBV6-1 with TRBJ1-2, with 7 nucleotides matching TRBD1. The germline gives CDR1 MNHNS, CDR2 SASEGT. The CDR3 has 13 residues. J was trimmed by 7 bases and V by 5 bases; bases with no gene match: 7. As DNA, the CDR3 is TGTGCCAGCAGTCACCTGAGACAGGGTGGCTACACCTTC. It yields the protein CASSHLRQGGYTF.

This chain links TRBV7-8 with TRBJ1-1, with D uncertain. The germline CDR1 and CDR2 sequences are SGHVS and FQNEAQ. This CDR3 has 13 residues. The V and J ends lost 5 bases and 3 bases respectively, with 10 bases between them. CDR3 region: CASSANVDTEAFF. For the CDR3, the DNA is TGTGCCAGCAGCGCGAACGTGGACACTGAAGCTTTCTTT.

This chain links TRBV28 with TRBJ1-1; TRBD1 aligns across 10 bases. The CDR3 length is 15 residues. Germline values: CDR1 MDHEN, CDR2 SYDVKM. Losses at the gene ends were 5 bases for V and 12 bases for J; bases not matched to a gene: 15. CDR3 sequence reads: CASSTTLETGGDPFF. The CDR3 DNA reads TGTGCCAGCAGTACTACCCTTGAGACAGGGGGCGATCCTTTCTTT.

The J gene is TRBJ2-7, the V gene TRBV11-2, with 7 bases matching TRBD1. The CDR3 length is 16 residues. In germline, CDR1 is SGHAT, CDR2 FQNNGV. The V segment lost 3 bases and the J segment 1 base; nucleotides outside the gene matches: 9. CDR3 in amino acids: CASSFNRQGTSYEQYF. In DNA, the CDR3 is TGTGCCAGCAGCTTTAACAGACAGGGTACATCCTACGAGCAGTACTTC.

This chain connects TRBV30 to TRBJ2-2; a weak D match, TRBD1 (5 bases). Germline V lookup: CDR1 GTSNPN, CDR2 SVGIG (reference sequence). The CDR3 is 12 residues long. The V gene lost 3 bases and the J gene lost 5 bases, with 7 bases spanning the gap. This CDR3 is CAWSRDTGELFF. The CDR3 DNA follows: TGTGCCTGGAGCAGGGATACCGGGGAGCTGTTTTTT.

The V and J genes are TRBV18 and TRBJ2-1; 10 positions agree with TRBD1. The germline CDR1 and CDR2 sequences are KGHSH and LQKENI. The junction had 0 bases not matched to a gene; V was cut back by 2 bases and J by 2 bases. The CDR3 consists of 15 residues. CDR3 residues: CASSPGTGAYNEQFF. CDR3 coding DNA: TGTGCCAGCTCACCAGGGACAGGGGCCTACAATGAGCAGTTCTTC.

CDR3 loop: CASSIRGQETQYF. The CDR3 bases are TGTGCCAGTAGTATAAGGGGGCAAGAGACCCAGTACTTC. The V and J genes are TRBV19 and TRBJ2-5; TRBD1 is a possible D gene (6 bases). V dropped 2 bases and J dropped 2 bases, with 6 bases sitting between them. CDR1 is LNHDA and CDR2 is SQIVND in the germline V gene (reference sequence). The CDR3 is made up of 13 amino acids.

J is TRBJ2-1 and V is TRBV6-5, with TRBD2 matching 7 bases. J lost 8 bases, V lost 5 bases, and 12 bases had no gene match. The V gene's germline CDR1 is MNHEY and CDR2 SVGAGI. This CDR3 contains 15 residues. CDR3 amino acids: CASSLATGRGDEQFF. CDR3 nucleotide sequence: TGTGCCAGCAGTCTGGCGACGGGGAGGGGCGATGAGCAGTTCTTC.

The chain carries TRBV7-8 and TRBJ1-5, with D maybe TRBD1 (5 bases). Germline V lookup: CDR1 SGHVS, CDR2 FQNEAQ. The CDR3 has 16 amino acids. V was cut by 4 bases and J by 2 bases, with 15 bases left in between. The CDR3 sequence is CASSSARVTRNQPQHF. Here the CDR3 DNA reads TGTGCCAGCAGCTCCGCCAGGGTGACTCGCAATCAGCCCCAGCATTTT.

This chain uses TRBV19 with TRBJ2-2; D is ambiguous. Germline CDR1 LNHDA, CDR2 SQIVND (reference sequence). The CDR3 runs 13 residues. Trimming cost V 2 bases and J 5 bases, with 6 bases left between them. Written as DNA, the CDR3 is TGTGCCAGTAGTATACTTCCTACCGGGGAGCTGTTTTTT. Translated, it gives CASSILPTGELFF.

This clone has a handful of counts. The chain links TRBV6-5 to TRBJ2-7; no reliable D call. Looked up from germline, CDR1 is MNHEY and CDR2 is SVGAGI. CDR3 length equals 15 residues. Trimming cost V 0 bases and J 2 bases, with 11 bases left between them. The CDR3 here is CASSYSFTDPYEQYF. The CDR3 DNA is TGTGCCAGCAGTTACTCTTTCACAGACCCCTACGAGCAGTACTTC.

The chain recombines TRBV2 with TRBJ2-1; D call uncertain. V lost 6 bases to trimming and J lost 6 bases, with 15 bases between them. The CDR3 loop spans 14 amino acids. Germline CDR1 SNHLY, CDR2 FYNNEI. Here the CDR3 reads CASSSQVRSNEQFF. The DNA of the CDR3 is TGTGCCAGCAGCAGCCAGGTCAGGTCCAATGAGCAGTTCTTC.

This chain links TRBV5-6 with TRBJ2-7; D gene ambiguous. CDR1 and CDR2 from the germline V gene are SGHDT and YYEEEE. Trimming left V 0 bases short and J 3 bases short, with 7 bases between. The length of the CDR3 is 13 residues. The CDR3 nucleotides are TGTGCCAGCAGCTTGGTGTCAGTCTACGAGCAGTACTTC. Encoded protein: CASSLVSVYEQYF.

This clone turned up a few times. V and J are TRBV30 and TRBJ2-2; 8 bases line up with TRBD2. Germline values: CDR1 GTSNPN, CDR2 SVGIG (reference sequence). V dropped 2 bases and J dropped 1; count of bases not matched to a gene: 3. CDR3 length equals 15 residues. The CDR3 loop is CAWSSLAGNTGELFF. Written as DNA, the CDR3 is TGTGCCTGGAGTAGCCTAGCGGGGAACACCGGGGAGCTGTTTTTT. The whole variable domain, remainder taken from reference TRBV30 and TRBJ2-2, is SQTIHQWPATLVQPVGSPLSLECTVEGTSNPNLYWYRQAAGRGLQLLFYSVGIGQISSEVPQNLSASRPQDRQFILSSKKLLLSDSGFYLCAWSSLAGNTGELFFGEGSRLTVL.

The chain couples TRBV5-1 to TRBJ1-1, with D tentatively TRBD1 (5 bases). V was clipped by 2 bases and J by 5 bases, with 13 bases between them. The CDR3 contains 14 residues. CDR1 is SGHRS and CDR2 is YFSETQ in the germline V gene. As DNA, the CDR3 is TGCGCCAGCAGCTTTGGACAAAGCGGGACTGAAGCTTTCTTT. As protein: CASSFGQSGTEAFF.

The table lists this clone with a few counts. This chain links TRBV7-9 with TRBJ2-1, with 9 positions matching TRBD2. The CDR3 consists of 14 residues. V trimming: 5 bases; J trimming: 4 bases; junction bases outside the gene matches: 3. Germline V gives CDR1 SEHNR, CDR2 FQNEAQ (reference sequence). CDR3 region: CASSPSGKYNEQFF. CDR3 DNA sequence: TGTGCCAGCAGCCCTAGCGGGAAATACAATGAGCAGTTCTTC. The whole variable domain, filled in from reference TRBV7-9 and TRBJ2-1, reads DTGVSQNPRHKITKRGQNVTFRCDPISEHNRLYWYRQTLGQGPEFLTYFQNEAQLEKSRLLSDRFSAERPKGSFSTLEIQRTEQGDSAMYLCASSPSGKYNEQFFGPGTRLTVL.

This clone was recorded only once. The same CDR3 is also encoded by other DNA sequences in this sample. This chain joins TRBV7-2 and TRBJ2-7, with unresolved D. V shed 2 bases and J shed 3 bases, with 2 bases lying between them. Germline CDR1 SGHTA, CDR2 FQGNSA. CDR3 length equals 11 residues. The CDR3 loop reads CASSLLYEQYF. The CDR3 DNA follows: TGTGCCAGCAGCTTACTCTACGAGCAGTACTTC.

Of note for this clone: This sample also contains other DNA sequences that code for the same CDR3. The chain links TRBV28 to TRBJ1-1, with a tentative D call TRBD1 (6 bases). V lost 6 bases, J lost 2 bases, and 13 bases lay in between. The CDR3 has 14 amino acids. Germline values: CDR1 MDHEN, CDR2 SYDVKM. CDR3 in amino acids: CASRKDSTNTEAFF. As DNA, the CDR3 is TGTGCCAGCAGGAAGGACAGTACAAACACTGAAGCTTTCTTT.

The V call is TRBV5-4, the J call TRBJ2-5; 14 bases are shared with TRBD2. Germline V gives CDR1 SGHNT, CDR2 YYREEE (reference sequence). J lost 2 bases, V lost 0 bases, and 0 bases had no gene match. This CDR3 contains 16 residues. Here the CDR3 DNA reads TGTGCCAGCAGCTTGGGGACTAGCGGGGGGCAAGAGACCCAGTACTTC. This gives the protein CASSLGTSGGQETQYF.

The rearrangement links TRBV7-3 to TRBJ1-1; 7 nucleotides align to TRBD1. Germline assignment: CDR1 SGHTA and CDR2 FQGTGA. The J segment lost 0 bases and the V segment lost 5 bases, leaving 9 bases of the junction unmatched. The CDR3 spans 16 residues. The CDR3 here is CASSAIGTVMNTEAFF. The CDR3 nucleotides read TGTGCCAGCAGCGCCATCGGGACAGTTATGAACACTGAAGCTTTCTTT. The complete variable domain, with remaining parts taken from reference TRBV7-3 and TRBJ1-1, reads GAGVSQTPSNKVTEKGKYVELRCDPISGHTALYWYRQSLGQGPEFLIYFQGTGAADDSGLPNDRFFAVRPEGSVSTLKIQRTERGDSAVYLCASSAIGTVMNTEAFFGQGTRLTVV.

The sample holds a few counts of this clone. The CDR3: CAIRTVLQETQYF. The DNA of the CDR3 is TGTGCCATCAGAACAGTACTCCAAGAGACCCAGTACTTC. The rearrangement uses TRBV10-3 and TRBJ2-5; D is unclear. The germline V gene encodes CDR1 ENHRY and CDR2 SYGVKD. V shed 6 bases and J shed 1 base, with 9 bases lying between them. This CDR3 region has 13 residues.

This clone was counted once. The V gene is TRBV25-1, the J gene TRBJ2-7, with TRBD1 matching over 8 bases. V gave up 6 bases and J gave up 6 bases; unmatched junction bases: 13. Germline CDR1 and CDR2: MGHDK and SYGVNS. The CDR3 is 15 amino acids. CDR3 sequence (DNA): TGTGCCAGCAGGCGCCAGGGGGCGCCGGCGGGCGAGCAGTACTTC. This encodes CASRRQGAPAGEQYF.

CDR3 region: CASSLYLGGTETETEAFF. In DNA form, the CDR3 reads TGCGCCAGCAGCCTCTACCTCGGTGGGACAGAGACCGAGACTGAAGCTTTCTTT. This chain links TRBV4-3 with TRBJ1-1; 7 positions match TRBD1. Germline V gives CDR1 LGHNA, CDR2 YSLEER. This CDR3 has 18 amino acids. The V gene end was trimmed by 4 bases and the J gene end by 5 bases; junction bases not matched to a gene: 19.

This chain joins TRBV10-1 and TRBJ2-7; 7 nucleotides line up with TRBD1. V shed 7 bases, J shed 0 bases, and the junction held 12 bases outside the gene matches. The CDR3 runs 16 residues. Germline CDR1 and CDR2: WNHNN and SYGVQD (reference sequence). CDR3 amino acids: CASMVRDSRSSYEQYF. CDR3 coding DNA: TGCGCCAGCATGGTAAGGGACAGCCGAAGCTCCTACGAGCAGTACTTC.

V and J are TRBV2 and TRBJ2-1; TRBD2 agrees at 10 bases. CDR1 and CDR2 from the germline V gene are SNHLY and FYNNEI. The V segment lost 7 bases and the J segment 5 bases; nucleotides outside the gene matches: 11. The CDR3 is made up of 16 amino acids. The DNA of the CDR3 is TGTGCCAGCACCTACCCTAGCGGGAGATCGGACAATGAGCAGTTCTTC. It translates to CASTYPSGRSDNEQFF.

This clone was found once. CDR3 nucleotide sequence: TGTGCCATCAGTGAAAGGGAGAGCTATGGCTACACCTTC. Protein sequence: CAISERESYGYTF. The V gene is TRBV10-3, the J gene TRBJ1-2; D not certain. V shed 3 bases and J shed 4 bases, with 9 bases lying between them. Germline-derived CDR1 and CDR2 are ENHRY and SYGVKD. This CDR3 contains 13 residues.

J is TRBJ1-2 and V is TRBV5-1; D remains ambiguous. Trimming stripped 4 bases from V and 8 bases from J, with 15 bases between. CDR1 SGHRS and CDR2 YFSETQ come from the germline V gene. This CDR3 region has 13 residues. CDR3 in DNA: TGCGCCAGCAGCGCTAACGGGGAGGACGGCTACACCTTC. Translated, it gives CASSANGEDGYTF.